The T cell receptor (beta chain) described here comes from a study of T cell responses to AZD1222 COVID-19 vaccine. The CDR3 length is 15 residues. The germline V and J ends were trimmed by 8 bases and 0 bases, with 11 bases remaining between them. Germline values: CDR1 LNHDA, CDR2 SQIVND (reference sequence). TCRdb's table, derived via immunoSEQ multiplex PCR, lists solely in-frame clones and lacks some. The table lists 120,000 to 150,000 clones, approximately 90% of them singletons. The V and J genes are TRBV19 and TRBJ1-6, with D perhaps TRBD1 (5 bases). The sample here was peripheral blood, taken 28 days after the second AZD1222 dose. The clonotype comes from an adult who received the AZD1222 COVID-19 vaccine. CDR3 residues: CASYDSRSYNSPLHF. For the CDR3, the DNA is TGTGCCAGTTATGACAGCCGCTCCTATAATTCACCCCTCCACTTT.